This T cell receptor beta chain is drawn from a study of cytomegalovirus exposure and HLA in healthy donors. CDR3 size: 19 residues. Trimming removed 4 bases from V and 6 bases from J; junction bases left unmatched: 23. Per germline, CDR1 SQVTM and CDR2 ANQGSEA. In the PCR, 60 Vbeta and 13 Jbeta primers were used. Data came from immunoSEQ multiplex PCR; TCRdb stores just in-frame clones and leaves some out. The sample consists of about 120,000 clones, around 82% of them appearing once. This rearrangement joins TRBV29-1 to TRBJ2-7; 11 nucleotides align to TRBD2. The sample consisted of PBMCs. The receptor comes from a male donor in good health and CMV-seropositive. The CDR3 DNA reads as TGCAGCGTTGGGCCCGGATATTTGACTAGCGGGGACAAGGGGGGCGAGCAGTACTTC. Residues: CSVGPGYLTSGDKGGEQYF.